This paragraph reports one T cell receptor beta chain. These data are taken from a study of blood T cell repertoires in COVID-19. TCRdb keeps only in-frame clones here, not all; method: immunoSEQ multiplex PCR. The table includes about 140,000 clones, about 78% detected once. The ends lost 5 bases at V and 7 bases at J; junction bases unmatched: 11. The V gene's germline CDR1 is GTSNPN and CDR2 SVGIG (reference sequence). The CDR3 contains 14 residues. The chain uses TRBV30 and TRBJ1-2, with TRBD1 matching over 9 bases. The receptor was derived from a man between 60 and 70 years old who had recovered from COVID-19. Sample: peripheral blood. CDR3 nucleotide sequence: TGTGCCTGGCACACCGGGACAGGGCTTCTTGGCTACACCTTC. This encodes CAWHTGTGLLGYTF.